The following is a T cell receptor (beta chain) sequence with its context. Its antigen is unidentified. The CDR3 totals 13 residues. Trimming left V 5 bases short and J 2 bases short, with 12 bases between. Germline CDR1 SQVTM, CDR2 ANQGSEA. This sample is drawn from a study of T cell responses to AZD1222 COVID-19 vaccine. General study findings and limits: After the peak T cell response, and only then, were repertoires sampled. White British donors predominated, females outnumbered males, and clonal diversity was possibly underestimated. Variant regions that are unmutated are reportedly the target of nearly half of spike-specific TCRs.

Repertoires were generated with immunoSEQ multiplex PCR, while TCRdb's copy carries only in-frame clones and drops some. The sample includes fewer than 150,000 clones, about 93% of them seen just once. V is TRBV29-1 and J is TRBJ1-1; D may be TRBD1 (5 bases). The receptor was isolated from an adult who received the AZD1222 COVID-19 vaccine. The material sequenced was peripheral blood, taken 28 days after the second AZD1222 dose. The CDR3 region is CSVSGFDNTEAFF. CDR3 sequence (DNA): TGCAGCGTTTCAGGGTTTGATAACACTGAAGCTTTCTTT.